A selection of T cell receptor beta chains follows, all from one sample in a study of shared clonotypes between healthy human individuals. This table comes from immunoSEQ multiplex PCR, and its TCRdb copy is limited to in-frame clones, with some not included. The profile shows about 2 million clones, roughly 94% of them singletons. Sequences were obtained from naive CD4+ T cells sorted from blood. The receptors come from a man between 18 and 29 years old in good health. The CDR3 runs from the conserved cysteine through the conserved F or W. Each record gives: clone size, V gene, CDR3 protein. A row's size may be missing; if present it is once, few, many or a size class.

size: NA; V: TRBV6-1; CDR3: CASAELGPNQPQHF
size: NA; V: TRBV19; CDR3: CASGEDTSTDTQYF
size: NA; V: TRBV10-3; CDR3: CAISAQLNTEAFF
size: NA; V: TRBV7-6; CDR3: CASSLALAVNTGELFF
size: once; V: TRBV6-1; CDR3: CASSAVTNYEAFF
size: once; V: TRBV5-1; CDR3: CASSLGLTYEQYF
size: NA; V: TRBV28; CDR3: CASTRRAVNTEAFF
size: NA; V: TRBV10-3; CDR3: CAISDATSGGATDTQYF
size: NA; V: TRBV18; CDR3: CASSPITSGTSTDTQYF
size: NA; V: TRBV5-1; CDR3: CASSLGSPNSPLHF
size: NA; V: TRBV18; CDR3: CASSPGRSDQPQHF
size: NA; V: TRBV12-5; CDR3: CASLLSMNTEAFF